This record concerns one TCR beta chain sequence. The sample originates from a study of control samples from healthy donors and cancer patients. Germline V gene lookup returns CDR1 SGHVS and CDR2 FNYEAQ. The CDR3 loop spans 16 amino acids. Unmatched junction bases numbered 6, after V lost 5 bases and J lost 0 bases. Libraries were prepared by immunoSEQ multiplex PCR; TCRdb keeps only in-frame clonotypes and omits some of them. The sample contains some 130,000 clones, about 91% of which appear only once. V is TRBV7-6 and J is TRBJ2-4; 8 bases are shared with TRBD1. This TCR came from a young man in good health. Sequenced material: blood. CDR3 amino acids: CASSPQGGIAKNIQYF. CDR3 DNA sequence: TGTGCCAGCAGCCCACAGGGGGGTATAGCCAAAAACATTCAGTACTTC.